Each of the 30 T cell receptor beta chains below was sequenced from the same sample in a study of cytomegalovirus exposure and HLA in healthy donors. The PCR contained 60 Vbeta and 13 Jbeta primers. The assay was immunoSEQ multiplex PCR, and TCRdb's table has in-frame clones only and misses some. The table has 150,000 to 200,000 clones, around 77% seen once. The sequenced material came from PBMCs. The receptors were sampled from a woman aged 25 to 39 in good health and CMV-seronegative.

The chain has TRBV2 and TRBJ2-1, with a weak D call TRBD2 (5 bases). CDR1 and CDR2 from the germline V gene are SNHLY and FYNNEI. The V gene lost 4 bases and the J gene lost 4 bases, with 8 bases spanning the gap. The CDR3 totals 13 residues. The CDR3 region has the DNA TGTGCCAGCAGTGTGGAGGATTACAATGAGCAGTTCTTC. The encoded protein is CASSVEDYNEQFF.

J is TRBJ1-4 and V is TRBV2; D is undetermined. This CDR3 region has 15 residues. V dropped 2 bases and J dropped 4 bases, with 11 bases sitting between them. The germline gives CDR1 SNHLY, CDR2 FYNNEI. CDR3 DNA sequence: TGTGCCAGCAGTGAATCATGGGGAGGTAATGAAAAACTGTTTTTT. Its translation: CASSESWGGNEKLFF.

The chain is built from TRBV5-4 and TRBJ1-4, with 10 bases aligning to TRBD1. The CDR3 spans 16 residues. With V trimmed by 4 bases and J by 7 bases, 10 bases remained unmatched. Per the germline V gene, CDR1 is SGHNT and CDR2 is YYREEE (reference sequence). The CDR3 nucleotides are TGTGCCAGCAGCACGGGGGACAGGGGTCTTAGTGAAAAACTGTTTTTT. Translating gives CASSTGDRGLSEKLFF. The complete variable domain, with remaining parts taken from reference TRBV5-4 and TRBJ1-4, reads ETGVTQSPTHLIKTRGQQVTLRCSSQSGHNTVSWYQQALGQGPQFIFQYYREEENGRGNFPPRFSGLQFPNYSSELNVNALELDDSALYLCASSTGDRGLSEKLFFGSGTQLSVL.

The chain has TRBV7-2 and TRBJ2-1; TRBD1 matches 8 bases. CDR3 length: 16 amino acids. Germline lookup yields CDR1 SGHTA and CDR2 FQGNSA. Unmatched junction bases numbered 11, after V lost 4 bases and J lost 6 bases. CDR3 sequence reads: CASSSTRQGRLNEQFF. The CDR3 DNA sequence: TGTGCCAGCAGCTCCACGCGACAGGGGCGACTCAATGAGCAGTTCTTC.

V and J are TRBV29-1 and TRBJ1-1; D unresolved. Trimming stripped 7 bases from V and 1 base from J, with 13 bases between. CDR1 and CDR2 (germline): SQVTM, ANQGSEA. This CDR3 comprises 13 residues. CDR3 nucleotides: TGCAGCGGTTCCAACTATGGGAACACTGAAGCTTTCTTT. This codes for CSGSNYGNTEAFF.

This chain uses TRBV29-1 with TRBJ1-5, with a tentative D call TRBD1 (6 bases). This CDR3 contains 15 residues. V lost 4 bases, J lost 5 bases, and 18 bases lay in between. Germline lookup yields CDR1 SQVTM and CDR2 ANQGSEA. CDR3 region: CSVVPDNAGDQPQHF. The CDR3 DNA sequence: TGCAGCGTTGTCCCGGACAATGCAGGGGATCAGCCCCAGCATTTT.

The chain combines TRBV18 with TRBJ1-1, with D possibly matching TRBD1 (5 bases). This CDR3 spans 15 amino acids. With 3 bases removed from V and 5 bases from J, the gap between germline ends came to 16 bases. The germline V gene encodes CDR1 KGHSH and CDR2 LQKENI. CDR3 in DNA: TGTGCCAGCTCACCCCTCGGCAGGGTAAATACTGAAGCTTTCTTT. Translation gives CASSPLGRVNTEAFF.

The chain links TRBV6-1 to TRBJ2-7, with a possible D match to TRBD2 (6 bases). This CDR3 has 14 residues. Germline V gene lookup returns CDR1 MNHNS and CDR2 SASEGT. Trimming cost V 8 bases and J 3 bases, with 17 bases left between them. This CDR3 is CASAATGTYYEQYF. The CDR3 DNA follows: TGTGCCAGCGCCGCGACCGGGACTTACTACGAGCAGTACTTC.

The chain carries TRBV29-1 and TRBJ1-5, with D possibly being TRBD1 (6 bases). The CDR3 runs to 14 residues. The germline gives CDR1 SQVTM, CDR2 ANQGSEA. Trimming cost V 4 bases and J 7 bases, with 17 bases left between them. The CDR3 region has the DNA TGCAGCGTTGGAATAGGGAGCCAGGGGCAGCCCCAGCATTTT. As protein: CSVGIGSQGQPQHF.

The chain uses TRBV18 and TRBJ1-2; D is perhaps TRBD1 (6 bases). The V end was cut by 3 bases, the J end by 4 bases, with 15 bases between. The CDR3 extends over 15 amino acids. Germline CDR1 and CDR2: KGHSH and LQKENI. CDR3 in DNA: TGTGCCAGCTCACCTGGACGGTTAGGGGGCTATGGCTACACCTTC. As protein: CASSPGRLGGYGYTF.

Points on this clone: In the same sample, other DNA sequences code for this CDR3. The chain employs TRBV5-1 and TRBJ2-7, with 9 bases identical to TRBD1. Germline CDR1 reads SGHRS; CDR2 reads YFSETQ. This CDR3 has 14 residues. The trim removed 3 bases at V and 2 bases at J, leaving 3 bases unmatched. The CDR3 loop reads CASSSRQGAYEQYF. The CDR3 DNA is TGCGCCAGCAGCTCTCGACAGGGGGCCTACGAGCAGTACTTC.

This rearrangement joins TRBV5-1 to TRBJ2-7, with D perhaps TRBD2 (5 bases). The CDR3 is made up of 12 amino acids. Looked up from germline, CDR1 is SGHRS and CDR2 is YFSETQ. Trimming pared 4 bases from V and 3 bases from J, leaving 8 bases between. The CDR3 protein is CASSTDYYEQYF. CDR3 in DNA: TGCGCCAGCAGCACCGACTACTACGAGCAGTACTTC.

CDR3 loop: CASGEWAYGYTF. The CDR3 nucleotides read TGCGCCAGCGGGGAGTGGGCCTATGGCTACACCTTC. The chain links TRBV10-2 to TRBJ1-2; no definite D call. V dropped 8 bases and J dropped 4 bases, with 11 bases sitting between them. Germline V gives CDR1 WSHSY, CDR2 SAAADI. This CDR3 is built from 12 residues.

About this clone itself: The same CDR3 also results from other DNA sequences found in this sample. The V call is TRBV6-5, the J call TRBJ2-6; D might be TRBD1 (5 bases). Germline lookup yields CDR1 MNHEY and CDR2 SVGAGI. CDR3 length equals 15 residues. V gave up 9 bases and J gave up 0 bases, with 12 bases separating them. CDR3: CASNQGFSGANVLTF. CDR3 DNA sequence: TGTGCCAGTAATCAGGGCTTCTCTGGGGCCAACGTCCTGACTTTC.

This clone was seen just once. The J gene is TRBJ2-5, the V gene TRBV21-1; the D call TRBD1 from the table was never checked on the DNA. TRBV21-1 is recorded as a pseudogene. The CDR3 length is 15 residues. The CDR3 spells CASSIRDREGETQYF. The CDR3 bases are TGTGCCAGCAGCATTCGGGACAGGGAGGGGGAGACCCAGTACTTC.

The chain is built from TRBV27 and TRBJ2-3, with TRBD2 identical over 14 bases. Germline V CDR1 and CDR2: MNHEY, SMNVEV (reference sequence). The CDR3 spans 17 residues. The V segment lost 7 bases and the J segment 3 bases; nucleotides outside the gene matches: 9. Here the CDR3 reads CASTLHRTSGGTDTQYF. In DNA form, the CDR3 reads TGTGCCAGCACCCTACACCGGACTAGCGGGGGGACAGATACGCAGTATTTT.

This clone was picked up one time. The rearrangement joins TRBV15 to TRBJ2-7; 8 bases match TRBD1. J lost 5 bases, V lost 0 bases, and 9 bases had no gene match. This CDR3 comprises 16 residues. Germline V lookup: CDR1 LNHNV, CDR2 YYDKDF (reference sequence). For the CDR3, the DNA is TGTGCCACCAGCAGAGAAGGGGTCCGGGACAGGAACGAGCAGTACTTC. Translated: CATSREGVRDRNEQYF.

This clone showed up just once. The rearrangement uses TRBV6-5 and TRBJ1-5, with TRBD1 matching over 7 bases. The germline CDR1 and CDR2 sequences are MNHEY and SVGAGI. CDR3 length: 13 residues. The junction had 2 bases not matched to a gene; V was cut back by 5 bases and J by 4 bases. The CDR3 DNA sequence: TGTGCCAGCAGTAGGGGGCAAAATCAGCCCCAGCATTTT. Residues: CASSRGQNQPQHF.

For the CDR3, the DNA is TGCGCCAGCAGCTCCGGGACAGTTAACTATGGCTACACCTTC. Translating gives CASSSGTVNYGYTF. The chain carries TRBV5-1 and TRBJ1-2, with 7 bases fitting TRBD1. CDR3 length: 14 amino acids. V trimming: 3 bases; J trimming: 1 base; junction bases outside the gene matches: 3. The germline gives CDR1 SGHRS, CDR2 YFSETQ.

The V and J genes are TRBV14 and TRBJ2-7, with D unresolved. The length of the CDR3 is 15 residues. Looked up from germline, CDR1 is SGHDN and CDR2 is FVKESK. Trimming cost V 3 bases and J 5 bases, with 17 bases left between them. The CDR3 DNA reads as TGTGCCAGCAGCCATCAATTACGGTGGTTCAACGAGCAGTACTTC. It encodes CASSHQLRWFNEQYF.

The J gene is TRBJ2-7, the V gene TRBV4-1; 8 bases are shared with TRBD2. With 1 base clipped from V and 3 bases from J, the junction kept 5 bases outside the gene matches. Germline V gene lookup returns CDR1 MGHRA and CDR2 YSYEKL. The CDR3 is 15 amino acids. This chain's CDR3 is CASSQVGGVRYEQYF. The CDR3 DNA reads TGCGCCAGCAGCCAAGTCGGGGGGGTCCGCTACGAGCAGTACTTC.

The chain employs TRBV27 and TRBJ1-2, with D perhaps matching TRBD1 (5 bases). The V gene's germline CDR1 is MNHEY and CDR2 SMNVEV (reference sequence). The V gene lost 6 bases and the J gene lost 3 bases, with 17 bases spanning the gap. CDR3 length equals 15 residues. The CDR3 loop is CASRGDTGEYYGYTF. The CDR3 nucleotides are TGTGCCAGCAGGGGGGATACGGGGGAATACTATGGCTACACCTTC.

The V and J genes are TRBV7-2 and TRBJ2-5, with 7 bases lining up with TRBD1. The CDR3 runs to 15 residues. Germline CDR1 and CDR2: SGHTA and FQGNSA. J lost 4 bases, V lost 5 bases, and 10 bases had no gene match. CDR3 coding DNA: TGTGCCAGCAGCAGAAACAGGGGATTCGGAGAGACCCAGTACTTC. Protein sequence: CASSRNRGFGETQYF. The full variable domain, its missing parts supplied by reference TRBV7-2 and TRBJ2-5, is GAGVSQSPSNKVTEKGKDVELRCDPISGHTALYWYRQSLGQGLEFLIYFQGNSAPDKSGLPSDRFSAERTGGSVSTLTIQRTQQEDSAVYLCASSRNRGFGETQYFGPGTRLLVL.

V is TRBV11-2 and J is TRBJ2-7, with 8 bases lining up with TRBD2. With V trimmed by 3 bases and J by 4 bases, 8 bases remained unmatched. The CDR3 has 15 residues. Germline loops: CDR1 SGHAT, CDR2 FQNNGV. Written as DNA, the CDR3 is TGTGCCAGCAGCTTGGGAAGCGGGGGTCGTTACGAGCAGTACTTC. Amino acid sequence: CASSLGSGGRYEQYF.

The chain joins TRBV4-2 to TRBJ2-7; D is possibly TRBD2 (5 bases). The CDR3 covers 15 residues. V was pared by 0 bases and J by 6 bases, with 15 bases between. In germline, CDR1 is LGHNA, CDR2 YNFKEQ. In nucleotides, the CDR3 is TGTGCCAGCAGCCAAGATTTCCGGGGAACGGGCGAGCAGTACTTC. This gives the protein CASSQDFRGTGEQYF.

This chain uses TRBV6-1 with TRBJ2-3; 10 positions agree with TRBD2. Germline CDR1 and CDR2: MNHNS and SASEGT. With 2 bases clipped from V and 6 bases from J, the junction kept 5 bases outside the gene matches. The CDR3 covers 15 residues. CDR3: CASSELLAGVDTQYF. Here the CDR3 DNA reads TGTGCCAGCAGTGAATTGCTAGCGGGGGTGGATACGCAGTATTTT.

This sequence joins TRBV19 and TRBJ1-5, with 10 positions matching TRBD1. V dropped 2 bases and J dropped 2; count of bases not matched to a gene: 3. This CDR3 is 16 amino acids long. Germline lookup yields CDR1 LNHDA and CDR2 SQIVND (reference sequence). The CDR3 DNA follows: TGTGCCAGTAGTATACGGGACAGGGGTCGCAATCAGCCCCAGCATTTT. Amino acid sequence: CASSIRDRGRNQPQHF.

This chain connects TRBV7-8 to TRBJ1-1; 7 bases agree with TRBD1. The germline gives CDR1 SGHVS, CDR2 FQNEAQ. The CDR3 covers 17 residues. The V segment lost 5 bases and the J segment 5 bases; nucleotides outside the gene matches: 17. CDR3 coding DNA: TGTGCCAGCAGCCCAGCCTCAAGGGGGCGGCTGGTAACTGAAGCTTTCTTT. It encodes CASSPASRGRLVTEAFF.

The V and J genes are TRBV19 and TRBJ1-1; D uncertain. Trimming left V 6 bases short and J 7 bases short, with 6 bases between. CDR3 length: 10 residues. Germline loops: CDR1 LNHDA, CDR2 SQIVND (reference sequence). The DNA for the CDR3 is TGTGCCAGTAGCGCAGGTGAAGCTTTCTTT. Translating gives CASSAGEAFF.

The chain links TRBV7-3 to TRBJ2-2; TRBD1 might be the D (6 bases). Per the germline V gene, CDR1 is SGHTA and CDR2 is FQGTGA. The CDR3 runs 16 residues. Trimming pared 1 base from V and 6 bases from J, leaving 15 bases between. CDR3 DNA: TGTGCCAGCAGCTTAAACGCCAGGGGAACCCCCGGGGAGCTGTTTTTT. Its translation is CASSLNARGTPGELFF. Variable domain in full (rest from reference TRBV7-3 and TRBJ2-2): GAGVSQTPSNKVTEKGKYVELRCDPISGHTALYWYRQSLGQGPEFLIYFQGTGAADDSGLPNDRFFAVRPEGSVSTLKIQRTERGDSAVYLCASSLNARGTPGELFFGEGSRLTVL.